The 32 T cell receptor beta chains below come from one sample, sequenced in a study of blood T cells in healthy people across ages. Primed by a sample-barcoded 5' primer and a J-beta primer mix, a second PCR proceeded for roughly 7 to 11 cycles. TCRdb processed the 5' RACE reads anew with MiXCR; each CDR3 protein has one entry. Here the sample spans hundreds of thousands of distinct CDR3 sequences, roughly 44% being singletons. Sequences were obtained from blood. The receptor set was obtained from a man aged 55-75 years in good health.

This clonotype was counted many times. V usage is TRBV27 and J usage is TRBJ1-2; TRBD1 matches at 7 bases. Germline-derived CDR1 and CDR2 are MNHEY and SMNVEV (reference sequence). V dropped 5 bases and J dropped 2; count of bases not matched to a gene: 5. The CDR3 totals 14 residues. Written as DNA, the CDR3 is TGTGCCAGCAGTAGGGACAGATTCAACTATGGCTACACCTTC. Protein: CASSRDRFNYGYTF.

The CDR3 reads CASSLARTSGGETQYF. The DNA of the CDR3 is TGCGCCAGCAGCTTGGCCCGGACTAGCGGGGGGGAGACCCAGTACTTC. The chain employs TRBV5-1 and TRBJ2-7; 14 bases agree with TRBD2. The assigned J gene may be wrong: the sequence end matches TRBJ2-5 better. The CDR3 consists of 16 residues. Germline V gives CDR1 SGHRS, CDR2 YFSETQ.

The chain's CDR3 is CASSSRQGTGTGELFF. The CDR3 coding sequence is TGTGCCAGCAGCTCGCGACAGGGTACTGGCACCGGGGAGCTGTTTTTT. The chain combines TRBV11-2 with TRBJ2-2, with TRBD1 matching 7 bases. Trimming removed 4 bases from V and 4 bases from J; junction bases left unmatched: 9. The CDR3 is 16 residues long. Germline values: CDR1 SGHAT, CDR2 FQNNGV.

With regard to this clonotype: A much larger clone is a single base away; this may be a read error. Here the CDR3 DNA reads TGTGTCACCAGTGAACAGGGGGGCAGCTACAATGAGCAGTTCTTC. Its translation: CVTSEQGGSYNEQFF. The chain joins TRBV24-1 to TRBJ2-1, with 8 bases that match TRBD1. This CDR3 spans 15 amino acids. CDR1 is KGHDR, CDR2 SFDVKD, per germline.

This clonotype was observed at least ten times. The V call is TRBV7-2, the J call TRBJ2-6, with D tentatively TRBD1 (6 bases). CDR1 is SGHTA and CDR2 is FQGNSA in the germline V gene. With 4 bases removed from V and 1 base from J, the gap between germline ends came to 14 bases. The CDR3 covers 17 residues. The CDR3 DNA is TGTGCCAGCAGCTCAGGGGCAGGCCCATCTGGGGCCAACGTCCTGACTTTC. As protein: CASSSGAGPSGANVLTF. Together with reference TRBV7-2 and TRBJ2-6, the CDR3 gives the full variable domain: GAGVSQSPSNKVTEKGKDVELRCDPISGHTALYWYRQSLGQGLEFLIYFQGNSAPDKSGLPSDRFSAERTGGSVSTLTIQRTQQEDSAVYLCASSSGAGPSGANVLTFGAGSRLTVL.

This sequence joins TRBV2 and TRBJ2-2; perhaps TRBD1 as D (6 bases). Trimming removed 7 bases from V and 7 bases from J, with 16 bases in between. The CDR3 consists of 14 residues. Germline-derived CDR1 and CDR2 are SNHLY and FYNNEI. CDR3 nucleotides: TGTGCCAGCACCTCGGTGGGGGCGAGCGGGGAGCTGTTTTTT. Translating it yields CASTSVGASGELFF.

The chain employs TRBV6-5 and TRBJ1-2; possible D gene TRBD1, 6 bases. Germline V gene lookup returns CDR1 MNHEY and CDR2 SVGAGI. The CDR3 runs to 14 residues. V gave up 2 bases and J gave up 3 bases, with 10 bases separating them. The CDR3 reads CASSYRGRDYGYTF. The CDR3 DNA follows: TGTGCCAGCAGTTACCGGGGGCGCGACTATGGCTACACCTTC.

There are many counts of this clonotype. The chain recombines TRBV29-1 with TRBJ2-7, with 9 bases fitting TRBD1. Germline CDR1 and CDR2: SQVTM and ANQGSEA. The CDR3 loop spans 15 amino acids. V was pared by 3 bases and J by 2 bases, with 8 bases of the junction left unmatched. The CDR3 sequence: CSVDGQGQGTYEQYF. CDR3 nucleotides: TGCAGCGTTGATGGGCAGGGACAGGGCACCTACGAGCAGTACTTC.

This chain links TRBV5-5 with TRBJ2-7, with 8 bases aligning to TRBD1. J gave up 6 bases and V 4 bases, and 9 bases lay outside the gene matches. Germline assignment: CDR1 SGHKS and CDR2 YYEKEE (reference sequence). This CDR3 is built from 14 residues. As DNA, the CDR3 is TGTGCCAGCAGCCGCGGGACAGGCCTCTCCGAGCAGTACTTC. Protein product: CASSRGTGLSEQYF.

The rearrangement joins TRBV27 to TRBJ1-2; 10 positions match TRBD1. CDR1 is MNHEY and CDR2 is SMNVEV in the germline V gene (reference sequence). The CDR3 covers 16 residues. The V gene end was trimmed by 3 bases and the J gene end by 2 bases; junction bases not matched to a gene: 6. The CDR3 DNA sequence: TGTGCCAGCAGTTTTGGGGGGACAGGGGTGAACTATGGCTACACCTTC. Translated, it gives CASSFGGTGVNYGYTF.

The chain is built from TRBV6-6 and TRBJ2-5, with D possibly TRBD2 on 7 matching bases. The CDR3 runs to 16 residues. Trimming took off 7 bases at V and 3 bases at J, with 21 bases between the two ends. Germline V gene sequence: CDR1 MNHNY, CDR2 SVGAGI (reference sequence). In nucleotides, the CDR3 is TGTGCCAGCACCCCCGGGGGGCGGGGGATAAAAGAGACCCAGTACTTC. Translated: CASTPGGRGIKETQYF.

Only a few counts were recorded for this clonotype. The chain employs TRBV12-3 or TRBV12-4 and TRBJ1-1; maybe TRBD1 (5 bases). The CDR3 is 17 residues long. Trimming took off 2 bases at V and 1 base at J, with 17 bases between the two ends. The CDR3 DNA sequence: TGTGCCAGCAGTTTATCAGGGACCATATCTTCGAACACTGAAGCTTTCTTT. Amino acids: CASSLSGTISSNTEAFF.

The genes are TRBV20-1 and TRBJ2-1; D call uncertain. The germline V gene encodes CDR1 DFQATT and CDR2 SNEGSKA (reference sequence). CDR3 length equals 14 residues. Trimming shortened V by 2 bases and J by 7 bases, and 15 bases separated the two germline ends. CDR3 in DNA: TGCAGTGCTAGAACCCAAGTGGTGGGGAATGAGCAGTTCTTC. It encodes CSARTQVVGNEQFF.

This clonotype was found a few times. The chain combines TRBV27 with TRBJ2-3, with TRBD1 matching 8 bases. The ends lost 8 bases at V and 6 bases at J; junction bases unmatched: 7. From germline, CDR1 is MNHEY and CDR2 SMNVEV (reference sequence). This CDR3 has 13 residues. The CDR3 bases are TGTGCCAGCCATGACAGGGGCAGGGATACGCAGTATTTT. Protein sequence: CASHDRGRDTQYF.

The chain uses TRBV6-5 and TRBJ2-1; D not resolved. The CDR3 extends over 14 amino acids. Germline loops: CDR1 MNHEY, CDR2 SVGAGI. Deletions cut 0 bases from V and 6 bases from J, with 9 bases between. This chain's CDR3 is CASSYSWGSNEQFF. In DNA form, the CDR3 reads TGTGCCAGCAGTTACTCTTGGGGTTCCAATGAGCAGTTCTTC.

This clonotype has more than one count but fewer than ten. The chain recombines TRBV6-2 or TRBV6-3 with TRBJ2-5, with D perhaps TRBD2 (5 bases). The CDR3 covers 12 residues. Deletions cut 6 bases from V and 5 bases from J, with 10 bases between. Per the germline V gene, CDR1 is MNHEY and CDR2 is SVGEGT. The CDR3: CASRDSGETQYF. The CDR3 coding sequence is TGTGCCAGCAGGGACTCGGGGGAGACCCAGTACTTC.

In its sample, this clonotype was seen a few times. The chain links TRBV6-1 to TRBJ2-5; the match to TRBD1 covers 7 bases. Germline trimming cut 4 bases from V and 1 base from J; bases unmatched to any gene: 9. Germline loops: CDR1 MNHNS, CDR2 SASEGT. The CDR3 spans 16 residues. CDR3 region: CASSGYRGLAQETQYF. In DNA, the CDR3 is TGTGCCAGCAGTGGCTACAGGGGTTTGGCCCAAGAGACCCAGTACTTC.

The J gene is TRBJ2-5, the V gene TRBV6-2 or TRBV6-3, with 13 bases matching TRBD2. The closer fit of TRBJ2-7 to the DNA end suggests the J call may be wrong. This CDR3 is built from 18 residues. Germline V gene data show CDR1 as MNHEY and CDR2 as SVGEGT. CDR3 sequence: CASRKTSGGTAGSYEQYF. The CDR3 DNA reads TGTGCCAGCAGAAAGACTAGCGGGGGGACTGCTGGATCATACGAGCAGTACTTC.

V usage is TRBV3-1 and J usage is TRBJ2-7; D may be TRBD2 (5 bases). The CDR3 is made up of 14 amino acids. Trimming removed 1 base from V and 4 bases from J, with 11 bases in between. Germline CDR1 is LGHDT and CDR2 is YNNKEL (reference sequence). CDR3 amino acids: CASSQGNGEYEQYF. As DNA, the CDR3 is TGTGCCAGCAGCCAAGGGAACGGGGAATACGAGCAGTACTTC.

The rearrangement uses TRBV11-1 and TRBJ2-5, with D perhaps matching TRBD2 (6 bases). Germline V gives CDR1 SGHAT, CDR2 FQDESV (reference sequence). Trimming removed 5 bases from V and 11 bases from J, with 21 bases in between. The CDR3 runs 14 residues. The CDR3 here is CASSPRTSPGEQYF. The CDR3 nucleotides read TGTGCCAGCAGCCCCCGGACAAGTCCGGGGGAGCAGTACTTC.

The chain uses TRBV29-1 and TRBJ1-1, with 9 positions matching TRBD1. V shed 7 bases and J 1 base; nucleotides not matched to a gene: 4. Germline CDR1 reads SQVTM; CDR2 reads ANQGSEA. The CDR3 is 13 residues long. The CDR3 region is CSAMTGGNTEAFF. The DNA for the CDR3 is TGCAGCGCAATGACAGGGGGGAACACTGAAGCTTTCTTT.

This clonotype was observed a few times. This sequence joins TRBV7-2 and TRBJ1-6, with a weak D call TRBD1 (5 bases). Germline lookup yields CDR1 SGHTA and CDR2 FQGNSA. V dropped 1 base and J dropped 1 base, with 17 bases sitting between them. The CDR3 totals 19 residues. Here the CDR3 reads CASSLVLVAGTSYNSPLHF. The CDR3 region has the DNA TGTGCCAGCAGCTTAGTTCTGGTAGCTGGGACTTCCTATAATTCACCCCTCCACTTT. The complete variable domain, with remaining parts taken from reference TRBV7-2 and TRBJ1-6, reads GAGVSQSPSNKVTEKGKDVELRCDPISGHTALYWYRQSLGQGLEFLIYFQGNSAPDKSGLPSDRFSAERTGGSVSTLTIQRTQQEDSAVYLCASSLVLVAGTSYNSPLHFGNGTRLTVT.

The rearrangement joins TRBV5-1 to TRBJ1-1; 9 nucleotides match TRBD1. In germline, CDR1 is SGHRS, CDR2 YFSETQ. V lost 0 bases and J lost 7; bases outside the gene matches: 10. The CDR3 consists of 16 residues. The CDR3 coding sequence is TGCGCCAGCAGCTTGGAGATACTCGGGACAGGGAGTGAAGCTTTCTTT. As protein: CASSLEILGTGSEAFF.

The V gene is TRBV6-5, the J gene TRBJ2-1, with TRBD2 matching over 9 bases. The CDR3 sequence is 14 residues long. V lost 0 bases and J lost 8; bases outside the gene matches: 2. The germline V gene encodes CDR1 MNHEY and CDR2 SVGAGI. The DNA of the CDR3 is TGTGCCAGCAGTTACTCTAGGACTAGCGATGAGCAGTTCTTC. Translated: CASSYSRTSDEQFF.

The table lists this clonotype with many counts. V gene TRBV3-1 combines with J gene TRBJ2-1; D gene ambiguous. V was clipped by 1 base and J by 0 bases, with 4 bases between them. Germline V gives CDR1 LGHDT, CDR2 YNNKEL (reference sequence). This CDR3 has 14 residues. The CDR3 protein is CASSQAGSYNEQFF. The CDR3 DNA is TGTGCCAGCAGCCAAGCCGGCTCCTACAATGAGCAGTTCTTC.

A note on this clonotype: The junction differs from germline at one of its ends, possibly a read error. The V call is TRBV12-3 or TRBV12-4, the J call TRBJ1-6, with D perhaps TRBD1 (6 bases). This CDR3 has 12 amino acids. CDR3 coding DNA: TGTGCCAGCAGTCTACAGGGCCCACCCCTCCGCTTT. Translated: CASSLQGPPLRF.

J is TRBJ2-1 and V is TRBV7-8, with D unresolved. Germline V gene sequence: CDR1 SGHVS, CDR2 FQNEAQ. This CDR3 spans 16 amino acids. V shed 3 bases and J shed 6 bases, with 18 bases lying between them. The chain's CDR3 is CASSFHEALSGNEQFF. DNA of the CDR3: TGTGCCAGCAGCTTCCACGAAGCCCTCTCCGGCAATGAGCAGTTCTTC.

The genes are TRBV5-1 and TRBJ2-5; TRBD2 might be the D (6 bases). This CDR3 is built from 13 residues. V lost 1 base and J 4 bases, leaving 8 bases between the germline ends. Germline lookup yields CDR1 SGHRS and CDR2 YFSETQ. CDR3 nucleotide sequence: TGCGCCAGCAGCTTGTCACTAGCAGAGACCCAGTACTTC. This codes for CASSLSLAETQYF.

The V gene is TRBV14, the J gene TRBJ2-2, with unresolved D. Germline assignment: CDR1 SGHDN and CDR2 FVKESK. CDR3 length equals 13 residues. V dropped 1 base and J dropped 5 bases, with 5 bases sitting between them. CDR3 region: CASSQVATGELFF. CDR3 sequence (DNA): TGTGCCAGCAGCCAAGTGGCTACCGGGGAGCTGTTTTTT.

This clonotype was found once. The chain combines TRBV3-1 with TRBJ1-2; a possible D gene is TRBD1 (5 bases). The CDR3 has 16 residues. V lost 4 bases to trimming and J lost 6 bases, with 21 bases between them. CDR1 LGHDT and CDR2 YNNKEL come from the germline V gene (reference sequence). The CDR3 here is CASSRGSFDRTNGYTF. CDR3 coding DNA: TGTGCCAGCAGCCGAGGTAGTTTTGACAGAACAAATGGCTACACCTTC.

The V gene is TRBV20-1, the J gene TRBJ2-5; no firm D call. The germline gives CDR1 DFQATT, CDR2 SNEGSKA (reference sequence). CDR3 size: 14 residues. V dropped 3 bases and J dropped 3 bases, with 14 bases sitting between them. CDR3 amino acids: CSASARALKETQYF. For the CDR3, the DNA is TGCAGTGCTAGTGCCCGAGCGCTTAAAGAGACCCAGTACTTC.

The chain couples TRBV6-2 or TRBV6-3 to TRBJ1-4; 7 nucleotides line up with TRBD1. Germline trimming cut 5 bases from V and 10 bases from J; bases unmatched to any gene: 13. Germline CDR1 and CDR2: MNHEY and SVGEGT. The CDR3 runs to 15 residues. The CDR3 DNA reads TGTGCCAGCAGTCCGCCCCCGGGACAGTCGATAAAACTGTTTTTT. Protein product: CASSPPPGQSIKLFF.